The sequence of this T cell receptor beta chain was determined in a study of human T cells and chemical hapten exposure. Study summary: Mostly female patients had alopecia areata, totalis or universalis. Small discrepancies in pooled library volume mainly accounted for the varying TCR yields per sample.

The sample's time point: patch test 3, about 24 weeks after DPC sensitization. Treatment noted: therapeutic diphenylcyclopropenone sensitization with weekly scalp DPC. Blood was drawn before each patch test was applied. Donation of samples came from alopecia patients who were 18 to 70 years old and suitable for DPC. The CDR3 sequence is 15 residues long. V was pared by 0 bases and J by 5 bases, with 2 bases of the junction left unmatched. CDR1 is LNHDA, CDR2 SQIVND, per germline (reference sequence). The sample holds many counts of this clonotype. TCRdb re-derived calls from the RACE reads in MiXCR, one entry per CDR3 protein. Of approximately 80,000 distinct CDR3 sequences listed, 10% to 15% are singletons.

The rearrangement joins TRBV19 to TRBJ1-5; 9 nucleotides match TRBD1. Specimen: whole blood, collected in connection with sensitization to the hapten diphenylcyclopropenone (DPC). The receptor comes from a woman aged 45 to 65 with alopecia areata. Some clones in this sample may be carry-over from other donors' samples. CDR3 residues: CASSIDWTGDQPQHF. In DNA, the CDR3 is TGTGCCAGTAGTATAGATTGGACAGGGGATCAGCCCCAGCATTTT.